These 20 T cell receptor beta chains were all obtained from the same sample, sequenced in a study of cytomegalovirus exposure and HLA in healthy donors. Method: immunoSEQ multiplex PCR; TCRdb's copy keeps in-frame clones and lacks some. The profile shows 150,000 to 250,000 clones, 84% of them singletons. Material for sequencing was PBMCs. These receptors were obtained from a woman in her twenties or thirties in good health and CMV-seropositive.

The chain couples TRBV7-2 to TRBJ2-7, with TRBD1 matching over 7 bases. This CDR3 is built from 13 residues. Unmatched junction bases numbered 6, after V lost 5 bases and J lost 5 bases. Germline V gene sequence: CDR1 SGHTA, CDR2 FQGNSA. This CDR3 reads CASSGRGPNEQYF. The CDR3 region has the DNA TGTGCCAGCAGCGGAAGGGGGCCCAACGAGCAGTACTTC.

The chain joins TRBV27 to TRBJ2-5; D is undetermined. From germline, CDR1 is MNHEY and CDR2 SMNVEV (reference sequence). The germline V and J ends were trimmed by 4 bases and 5 bases, with 11 bases remaining between them. The length of the CDR3 is 13 residues. CDR3 residues: CASSYAAWETQYF. The DNA of the CDR3 is TGTGCCAGCAGTTATGCGGCTTGGGAGACCCAGTACTTC.

The chain links TRBV5-4 to TRBJ1-4; 7 bases map to TRBD1. The CDR3 spans 14 residues. The germline gives CDR1 SGHNT, CDR2 YYREEE (reference sequence). V shed 3 bases and J 11 bases; nucleotides not matched to a gene: 10. The CDR3 nucleotides are TGTGCCAGCAGCTCCAACCGGGACAGAGAGAAACTGTTTTTT. Residues: CASSSNRDREKLFF.

This chain connects TRBV5-1 to TRBJ2-2, with 8 positions matching TRBD2. The CDR3 loop spans 13 amino acids. V gave up 6 bases and J gave up 5 bases; unmatched junction bases: 3. In germline, CDR1 is SGHRS, CDR2 YFSETQ. CDR3 region: CASNSGDTGELFF. The CDR3 nucleotides are TGCGCCAGCAATAGCGGGGATACCGGGGAGCTGTTTTTT.

This rearrangement joins TRBV2 to TRBJ2-1, with TRBD2 identical over 8 bases. Per germline, CDR1 SNHLY and CDR2 FYNNEI. Unmatched junction bases numbered 8, after V lost 4 bases and J lost 6 bases. CDR3 size: 15 residues. CDR3: CASSVIAGFSNEQFF. CDR3 in DNA: TGTGCCAGCAGTGTGATAGCGGGATTCAGCAATGAGCAGTTCTTC.

The chain employs TRBV29-1 and TRBJ2-4, with 11 positions matching TRBD2. V was clipped by 6 bases and J by 6 bases; unmatched bases: 4. The germline gives CDR1 SQVTM, CDR2 ANQGSEA. The CDR3 contains 13 residues. This CDR3 reads CSVAGTSGNIQYF. CDR3 bases: TGCAGCGTGGCCGGGACTAGCGGAAACATTCAGTACTTC.

The CDR3 reads CASSEGGGAQPQHF. CDR3 nucleotide sequence: TGTGCCAGCAGTGAAGGAGGGGGTGCTCAGCCCCAGCATTTT. The J gene is TRBJ1-5, the V gene TRBV2; D is possibly TRBD1 (6 bases). The CDR3 is made up of 14 amino acids. Trimming stripped 1 base from V and 6 bases from J, with 10 bases between. Germline V gene data show CDR1 as SNHLY and CDR2 as FYNNEI.

The rearrangement joins TRBV6-1 to TRBJ2-7; D remains ambiguous. Germline CDR1 is MNHNS and CDR2 is SASEGT. This CDR3 is built from 16 residues. The V end was cut by 0 bases, the J end by 0 bases, with 12 bases between. DNA of the CDR3: TGTGCCAGCAGTGAAGCGCCGCAGGCCGGCTCCTACGAGCAGTACTTC. Amino acids: CASSEAPQAGSYEQYF.

The DNA of the CDR3 is TGCAGCGTTGTGGTGACTAGCGGGAGTGGAGGCGAGCAGTACTTC. It codes for CSVVVTSGSGGEQYF. V and J are TRBV29-1 and TRBJ2-7; 12 nucleotides line up with TRBD2. The CDR3 is 15 residues long. The germline gives CDR1 SQVTM, CDR2 ANQGSEA. With V trimmed by 4 bases and J by 6 bases, 10 bases remained unmatched.

V gene TRBV19 combines with J gene TRBJ1-2; 7 bases match TRBD1. This CDR3 spans 16 amino acids. J lost 2 bases, V lost 5 bases, and 11 bases had no gene match. In germline, CDR1 is LNHDA, CDR2 SQIVND (reference sequence). The CDR3 loop is CASSPRGEVQNYGYTF. CDR3 in DNA: TGTGCCAGTAGTCCCAGGGGGGAGGTACAGAACTATGGCTACACCTTC.

This clone was seen only once. The V and J genes are TRBV25-1 and TRBJ2-1, with unresolved D. CDR3 length: 13 amino acids. The germline V gene has CDR1 MGHDK and CDR2 SYGVNS. V was trimmed by 8 bases and J by 4 bases, leaving 12 bases between them. The CDR3 DNA follows: TGTGCCAGCCAAGACTCTCCGTACAATGAGCAGTTCTTC. Protein: CASQDSPYNEQFF.

The chain is built from TRBV6-5 and TRBJ2-7; D perhaps matches TRBD2 (5 bases). Between the trimmed V and J ends, which lost 7 bases and 0 bases, there was a span of 13 bases. Germline V gene data show CDR1 as MNHEY and CDR2 as SVGAGI. CDR3 length: 14 residues. The CDR3 loop reads CASKKEVSSYEQYF. As DNA, the CDR3 is TGTGCCAGCAAAAAGGAGGTTAGCTCCTACGAGCAGTACTTC.

This chain links TRBV5-6 with TRBJ2-5, with D possibly TRBD1 on 5 matching bases. CDR3 length: 15 residues. Trimming cost V 4 bases and J 0 bases, with 13 bases left between them. The germline gives CDR1 SGHDT, CDR2 YYEEEE. The CDR3 nucleotides are TGTGCCAGCAGCGAGGACATAGCCTACCAAGAGACCCAGTACTTC. Amino acids: CASSEDIAYQETQYF.

The genes are TRBV6-4 and TRBJ2-5; no clear D gene. Germline V gene sequence: CDR1 MRHNA, CDR2 SNTAGT. The CDR3 contains 13 residues. Trimming left V 5 bases short and J 2 bases short, with 9 bases between. The chain's CDR3 is CASSRASQETQYF. CDR3 DNA: TGTGCCAGCAGTCGAGCTAGTCAAGAGACCCAGTACTTC.

This clone was picked up one time. The chain employs TRBV5-6 and TRBJ1-1, with unresolved D. Between the trimmed V and J ends, which lost 4 bases and 2 bases, there was a span of 12 bases. Germline V gives CDR1 SGHDT, CDR2 YYEEEE. The CDR3 runs to 14 residues. The CDR3 sequence: CASSPGGINTEAFF. The CDR3 region has the DNA TGTGCCAGCAGCCCCGGCGGGATTAACACTGAAGCTTTCTTT.

The chain recombines TRBV19 with TRBJ2-7; possible D gene TRBD2, 5 bases. This CDR3 is built from 16 residues. Germline CDR1 is LNHDA and CDR2 is SQIVND (reference sequence). V lost 4 bases, J lost 2 bases, and 18 bases lay in between. The CDR3 nucleotides read TGTGCCAGTAGTAGAACGGGGTTCGTGGGTACCTACGAGCAGTACTTC. It specifies CASSRTGFVGTYEQYF.

DNA for the CDR3: TGTGCCAGCACCGCACAGGGCATCACTACCAATGAGCAGTTCTTC. Translated, it gives CASTAQGITTNEQFF. The V and J genes are TRBV27 and TRBJ2-1, with D perhaps TRBD1 (6 bases). The CDR3 runs 15 residues. V gave up 7 bases and J gave up 6 bases, with 19 bases separating them. Germline V gene lookup returns CDR1 MNHEY and CDR2 SMNVEV (reference sequence).

The chain carries TRBV27 and TRBJ2-3, with D possibly TRBD2 on 5 matching bases. The CDR3 length is 12 residues. Deletions cut 2 bases from V and 5 bases from J, with 5 bases between. The germline V gene encodes CDR1 MNHEY and CDR2 SMNVEV (reference sequence). The CDR3 nucleotides read TGTGCCAGCAGTTTACGGGGAGATACGCAGTATTTT. Translated, it gives CASSLRGDTQYF.

The chain employs TRBV2 and TRBJ2-7; 13 nucleotides agree with TRBD2. The J segment lost 6 bases and the V segment lost 6 bases, leaving 14 bases of the junction unmatched. CDR3 length: 17 residues. The V gene's germline CDR1 is SNHLY and CDR2 FYNNEI. The CDR3 protein is CASRVLAGGVLEVEQYF. Written as DNA, the CDR3 is TGTGCCAGCAGAGTACTAGCGGGAGGGGTCCTGGAGGTCGAGCAGTACTTC.

The chain joins TRBV29-1 to TRBJ1-4; a possible D gene is TRBD1 (6 bases). V lost 1 base to trimming and J lost 7 bases, with 16 bases between them. Germline CDR1 is SQVTM and CDR2 is ANQGSEA. The CDR3 sequence is 15 residues long. CDR3 amino acids: CSVEGGQGRGEKLFF. CDR3 nucleotide sequence: TGCAGCGTTGAAGGAGGGCAGGGGAGGGGTGAAAAACTGTTTTTT.